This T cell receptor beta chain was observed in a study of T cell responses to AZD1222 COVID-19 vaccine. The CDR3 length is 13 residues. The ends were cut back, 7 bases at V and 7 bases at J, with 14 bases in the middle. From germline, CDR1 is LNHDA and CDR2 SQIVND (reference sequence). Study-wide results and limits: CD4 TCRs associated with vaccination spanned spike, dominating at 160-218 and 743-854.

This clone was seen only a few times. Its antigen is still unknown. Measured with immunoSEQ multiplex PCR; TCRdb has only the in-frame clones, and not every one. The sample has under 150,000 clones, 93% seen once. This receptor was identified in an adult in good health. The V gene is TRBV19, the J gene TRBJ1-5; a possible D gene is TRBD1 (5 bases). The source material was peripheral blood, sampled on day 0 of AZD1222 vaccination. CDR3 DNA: TGTGCCAGTAACGGCAGGGTGAGGCAGCCCCAGCATTTT. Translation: CASNGRVRQPQHF.